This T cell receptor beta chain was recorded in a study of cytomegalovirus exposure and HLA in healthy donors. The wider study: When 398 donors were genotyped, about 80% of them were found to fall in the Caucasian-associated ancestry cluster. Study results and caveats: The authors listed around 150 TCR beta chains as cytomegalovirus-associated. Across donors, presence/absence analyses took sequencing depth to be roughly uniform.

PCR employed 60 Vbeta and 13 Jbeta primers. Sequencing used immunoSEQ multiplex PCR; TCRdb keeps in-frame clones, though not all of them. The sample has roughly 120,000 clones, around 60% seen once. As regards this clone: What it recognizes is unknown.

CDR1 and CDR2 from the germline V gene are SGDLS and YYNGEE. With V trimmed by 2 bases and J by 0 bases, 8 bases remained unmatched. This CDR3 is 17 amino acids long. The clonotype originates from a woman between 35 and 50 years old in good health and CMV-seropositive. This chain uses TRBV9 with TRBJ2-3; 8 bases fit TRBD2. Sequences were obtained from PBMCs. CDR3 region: CASSVPIAGFSTDTQYF. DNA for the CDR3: TGTGCCAGCAGCGTCCCTATAGCGGGGTTTAGCACAGATACGCAGTATTTT.